These 26 T cell receptor beta chains share one sample of origin, sequenced in a study of cytomegalovirus exposure and HLA in healthy donors. PCR employed 60 Vbeta and 13 Jbeta primers. Here immunoSEQ multiplex PCR was the method, and the copy in TCRdb shows in-frame clones only, minus some. The sample shows under 35,000 clones, about 60% of them seen only once. Specimen: PBMCs. All receptors come from a man aged 45-65 years in good health and CMV-seropositive.

This clone was observed a few times. DNA of the CDR3: TGTGCCAGCAGCAAGCGACTAAACACTGAAGCTTTCTTT. It codes for CASSKRLNTEAFF. V is TRBV9 and J is TRBJ1-1; D is ambiguous. V lost 4 bases to trimming and J lost 2 bases, with 9 bases between them. The length of the CDR3 is 13 residues. Germline CDR1 reads SGDLS; CDR2 reads YYNGEE.

The chain couples TRBV29-1 to TRBJ2-7; 7 positions agree with TRBD2. CDR3 length: 12 amino acids. Germline V CDR1 and CDR2: SQVTM, ANQGSEA. The V gene end was trimmed by 6 bases and the J gene end by 3 bases; junction bases not matched to a gene: 5. The CDR3 loop reads CSVIWGGYEQYF. The CDR3 DNA sequence: TGCAGCGTGATCTGGGGGGGCTACGAGCAGTACTTC.

This clone was counted between two and nine times. The V gene is TRBV7-9, the J gene TRBJ2-3; maybe TRBD1 (6 bases). Germline CDR1 and CDR2: SEHNR and FQNEAQ (reference sequence). Trimming took 5 bases from V and 4 from J, leaving 10 bases between them. The CDR3 is 13 residues long. As DNA, the CDR3 is TGTGCCAGCAGCCCAAAGGGGGCAGATACGCAGTATTTT. Protein sequence: CASSPKGADTQYF.

This clone turned up a few times. The rearrangement joins TRBV7-6 to TRBJ2-1, with 16 bases matching TRBD2. The CDR3 spans 15 residues. The V gene end was trimmed by 8 bases and the J gene end by 13 bases; junction bases not matched to a gene: 11. Per the germline V gene, CDR1 is SGHVS and CDR2 is FNYEAQ. Here the CDR3 DNA reads TGTGCCAGCGGGACTAGCGGGGGGGCACGTGGGGAACAGTTCTTC. Protein product: CASGTSGGARGEQFF.

The chain recombines TRBV25-1 with TRBJ2-5, with TRBD1 identical over 9 bases. With 5 bases clipped from V and 4 bases from J, the junction kept 5 bases outside the gene matches. The germline gives CDR1 MGHDK, CDR2 SYGVNS. This CDR3 is 14 amino acids long. The CDR3 DNA sequence: TGTGCCAGCAGTCGAACAGGGGGCACAGAGACCCAGTACTTC. It translates to CASSRTGGTETQYF. Full variable domain (rest looked up from reference TRBV25-1 and TRBJ2-5): EADIYQTPRYLVIGTGKKITLECSQTMGHDKMYWYQQDPGMELHLIHYSYGVNSTEKGDLSSESTVSRIRTEHFPLTLESARPSHTSQYLCASSRTGGTETQYFGPGTRLLVL.

This rearrangement joins TRBV30 to TRBJ2-7, with 7 bases matching TRBD1. This CDR3 is 12 amino acids long. Unmatched junction bases numbered 1, after V lost 1 base and J lost 4 bases. CDR1 and CDR2 (germline): GTSNPN, SVGIG (reference sequence). The CDR3 protein is CAWSAGGYEQYF. CDR3 in DNA: TGTGCCTGGAGTGCAGGGGGATACGAGCAGTACTTC.

V and J are TRBV30 and TRBJ2-1; unclear D gene. The V end lost 0 bases, the J end lost 10 bases, and 4 bases lay between the germline ends. The CDR3 runs 10 residues. Germline lookup yields CDR1 GTSNPN and CDR2 SVGIG (reference sequence). CDR3 in DNA: TGTGCCTGGAGTGTACAGGAGCAGTTCTTC. Its protein product is CAWSVQEQFF.

The chain uses TRBV4-2 and TRBJ1-5, with TRBD1 as a possible D gene (5 bases). The CDR3 is 15 residues long. Germline V gene data show CDR1 as LGHNA and CDR2 as YNFKEQ. V was clipped by 1 base and J by 2 bases, with 9 bases between them. This CDR3 reads CASSQGGVGNQPQHF. CDR3 bases: TGTGCCAGCAGCCAAGGGGGGGTTGGCAATCAGCCCCAGCATTTT.

The J gene is TRBJ2-1, the V gene TRBV5-1; 8 bases are a match to TRBD2. V was clipped by 4 bases and J by 4 bases; unmatched bases: 7. Germline V lookup: CDR1 SGHRS, CDR2 YFSETQ. CDR3 size: 15 residues. The CDR3 loop is CASSLRTSRYNEQFF. Here the CDR3 DNA reads TGCGCCAGCAGCCTTAGGACTAGCCGGTACAATGAGCAGTTCTTC.

On this clone: Additional DNA sequences in this sample encode the identical CDR3. The chain carries TRBV5-6 and TRBJ2-3, with D perhaps matching TRBD1 (5 bases). Germline CDR1 is SGHDT and CDR2 is YYEEEE. The CDR3 spans 11 residues. V lost 4 bases, J lost 10 bases, and 10 bases lay in between. CDR3 DNA sequence: TGTGCCAGCAGCAGGCAGGGTCCGCAGTATTTT. Translating it yields CASSRQGPQYF.

This clone was observed a few times. This chain links TRBV29-1 with TRBJ1-1, with D unresolved. The CDR3 consists of 14 residues. Germline V gene sequence: CDR1 SQVTM, CDR2 ANQGSEA. The V gene lost 6 bases and the J gene lost 1 base, with 15 bases spanning the gap. The CDR3 sequence is CSVHPGGENTEAFF. As DNA, the CDR3 is TGCAGCGTCCACCCGGGCGGGGAGAACACTGAAGCTTTCTTT.

The chain carries TRBV19 and TRBJ2-1; a weak D match, TRBD2 (7 bases). CDR3 length: 15 residues. V dropped 2 bases and J dropped 10 bases, with 18 bases sitting between them. Germline CDR1 LNHDA, CDR2 SQIVND (reference sequence). The chain's CDR3 is CASSIMERGGWEQFF. The CDR3 DNA sequence: TGTGCCAGTAGTATAATGGAGAGGGGGGGTTGGGAGCAGTTCTTC.

The V gene is TRBV7-9, the J gene TRBJ2-3; D uncertain. This CDR3 is 15 amino acids long. The ends were cut back, 5 bases at V and 4 bases at J, with 16 bases in the middle. The germline V gene encodes CDR1 SEHNR and CDR2 FQNEAQ (reference sequence). This chain's CDR3 is CASSGSRPAADTQYF. The DNA of the CDR3 is TGTGCCAGCAGCGGCTCCCGCCCGGCGGCAGATACGCAGTATTTT. Drawing the rest from reference TRBV7-9 and TRBJ2-3, the complete variable domain is DTGVSQNPRHKITKRGQNVTFRCDPISEHNRLYWYRQTLGQGPEFLTYFQNEAQLEKSRLLSDRFSAERPKGSFSTLEIQRTEQGDSAMYLCASSGSRPAADTQYFGPGTRLTVL.

DNA for the CDR3: TGCAGCGTTGAAGGAGGGAATGGAGCAGATACGCAGTATTTT. This translates into CSVEGGNGADTQYF. The chain links TRBV29-1 to TRBJ2-3; D might be TRBD2 (5 bases). Germline V gene data show CDR1 as SQVTM and CDR2 as ANQGSEA. V was clipped by 1 base and J by 4 bases, with 12 bases between them. This CDR3 has 14 residues.

The V call is TRBV30, the J call TRBJ1-5; 11 bases fit TRBD1. The CDR3 is 15 residues long. Germline trimming cut 6 bases from V and 5 bases from J; bases unmatched to any gene: 9. Germline V lookup: CDR1 GTSNPN, CDR2 SVGIG (reference sequence). Written as DNA, the CDR3 is TGTGCCTGCCAAGGACAGGGGGCCCTCCATCAGCCCCAGCATTTT. It codes for CACQGQGALHQPQHF.

This chain uses TRBV7-2 with TRBJ2-1; 10 bases are shared with TRBD2. The germline V gene encodes CDR1 SGHTA and CDR2 FQGNSA. V lost 5 bases to trimming and J lost 0 bases; unmatched junction nucleotides: 4. The CDR3 covers 16 residues. In DNA form, the CDR3 reads TGTGCCAGCAGCAATAGCGGGGGGAGCTCCTACAATGAGCAGTTCTTC. It codes for CASSNSGGSSYNEQFF.

V and J are TRBV6-5 and TRBJ2-7; 7 nucleotides line up with TRBD2. Looked up from germline, CDR1 is MNHEY and CDR2 is SVGAGI. The J segment lost 4 bases and the V segment lost 8 bases, leaving 5 bases of the junction unmatched. The CDR3 sequence is 12 residues long. The CDR3 bases are TGTGCCAGCGGGGACTATTTTTACGAGCAGTACTTC. Translating it yields CASGDYFYEQYF.

V usage is TRBV6-5 and J usage is TRBJ1-5; D is unclear. The CDR3 has 12 residues. The ends were cut back, 5 bases at V and 9 bases at J, with 11 bases in the middle. Germline-derived CDR1 and CDR2 are MNHEY and SVGAGI. The CDR3 DNA reads as TGTGCCAGCAGTCCCCCGGCAGGGCCCCAGCATTTT. Its translation: CASSPPAGPQHF.

Only a few counts were recorded for this clone. The V and J genes are TRBV2 and TRBJ2-7, with 7 positions matching TRBD1. The junction had 5 bases not matched to a gene; V was cut back by 8 bases and J by 4 bases. The germline gives CDR1 SNHLY, CDR2 FYNNEI. The CDR3 consists of 12 residues. CDR3 sequence (DNA): TGTGCCAGCGGGACAGAACAGTACGAGCAGTACTTC. Protein: CASGTEQYEQYF.

The V gene is TRBV4-2, the J gene TRBJ2-1; no reliable D call. V was pared by 1 base and J by 0 bases, with 7 bases between. Germline V gene data show CDR1 as LGHNA and CDR2 as YNFKEQ. This CDR3 is built from 15 residues. This CDR3 is CASSQVASSYNEQFF. The CDR3 bases are TGTGCCAGCAGCCAAGTGGCTAGCTCCTACAATGAGCAGTTCTTC.

This chain joins TRBV2 and TRBJ1-4, with D hard to call. Germline values: CDR1 SNHLY, CDR2 FYNNEI. The CDR3 contains 10 residues. Trimming took off 8 bases at V and 8 bases at J, with 6 bases between the two ends. The CDR3 sequence: CASEREKLFF. CDR3 bases: TGTGCCAGCGAGAGGGAAAAACTGTTTTTT.

Here the CDR3 reads CASRTGQGDYGYTF. CDR3 bases: TGTGCCAGCAGGACGGGACAGGGGGACTATGGCTACACCTTC. The rearrangement links TRBV6-5 to TRBJ1-2; 11 positions match TRBD1. This CDR3 contains 14 residues. Trimming at V came to 6 bases and at J to 3 bases, leaving 3 bases not matched to a gene. Germline CDR1 and CDR2: MNHEY and SVGAGI.

This clone was counted a few times. V gene TRBV2 combines with J gene TRBJ1-1; D may be TRBD1 (6 bases). V lost 4 bases, J lost 3 bases, and 9 bases lay in between. Germline V gene sequence: CDR1 SNHLY, CDR2 FYNNEI. The CDR3 is made up of 13 amino acids. The CDR3 here is CASSGTGYTEAFF. CDR3 nucleotides: TGTGCCAGCAGTGGAACAGGGTACACTGAAGCTTTCTTT.

V usage is TRBV18 and J usage is TRBJ1-1, with D tentatively TRBD1 (5 bases). With 2 bases removed from V and 0 bases from J, the gap between germline ends came to 10 bases. The CDR3 length is 15 residues. Germline CDR1 reads KGHSH; CDR2 reads LQKENI. For the CDR3, the DNA is TGTGCCAGCTCACCAAAGGAGGGGTTGAACACTGAAGCTTTCTTT. This sequence encodes CASSPKEGLNTEAFF.

This clone was recorded a few times. The rearrangement links TRBV6-1 to TRBJ2-5; 7 bases agree with TRBD1. V gave up 4 bases and J gave up 11 bases; unmatched junction bases: 13. Looked up from germline, CDR1 is MNHNS and CDR2 is SASEGT. This CDR3 contains 14 residues. CDR3 coding DNA: TGTGCCAGCAGTGGGTACAGGGGTCGATGGGAGCAGTACTTC. Translating gives CASSGYRGRWEQYF.

The chain has TRBV6-5 and TRBJ2-3; D may be TRBD1 (5 bases). Trimming left V 5 bases short and J 5 bases short, with 11 bases between. This CDR3 has 13 amino acids. Germline V lookup: CDR1 MNHEY, CDR2 SVGAGI. The CDR3 DNA reads as TGTGCCAGCAGTCCCCAGACAGTAGATACGCAGTATTTT. Its protein product is CASSPQTVDTQYF.